Following are 23 T cell receptor beta chains from one sample sequenced in a study of blood T cell repertoires in COVID-19. The data were produced by immunoSEQ multiplex PCR, yet TCRdb's version contains in-frame clones alone and is incomplete. Of 95,000 to 110,000 clones in the sample, about three quarters were seen once. Input material: peripheral blood. These receptor sequences come from a man aged 65 to 85 with acute or convalescent COVID-19.

The CDR3 is CASSLSEGPRTVAYEQYF. The CDR3 nucleotides read TGTGCCAGCAGCTTATCGGAGGGGCCGCGAACGGTGGCCTACGAGCAGTACTTC. This chain links TRBV7-9 with TRBJ2-7; possibly TRBD2 for D (6 bases). The CDR3 consists of 18 residues. V lost 2 bases to trimming and J lost 2 bases, with 22 bases between them. Per the germline V gene, CDR1 is SEHNR and CDR2 is FQNEAQ (reference sequence).

This clone was picked up a small number of times. The chain uses TRBV5-1 and TRBJ1-2, with TRBD1 matching 7 bases. V shed 1 base, J shed 4 bases, and the junction held 10 bases outside the gene matches. Germline lookup yields CDR1 SGHRS and CDR2 YFSETQ. This CDR3 is 16 amino acids long. CDR3 region: CASSLPGGGESYGYTF. CDR3 sequence (DNA): TGCGCCAGCAGCTTGCCAGGGGGAGGTGAGAGCTATGGCTACACCTTC.

V is TRBV11-3 and J is TRBJ2-4, with no clear D. CDR1 SGHNT and CDR2 YENEEA come from the germline V gene. The germline V and J ends were trimmed by 9 bases and 0 bases, with 18 bases remaining between them. The CDR3 is 16 amino acids. The CDR3 DNA sequence: TGTGCCAGTCCCGAGGATCACCGCCTAGCCAAAAACATTCAGTACTTC. Translating it yields CASPEDHRLAKNIQYF.

V and J are TRBV2 and TRBJ1-5, with D tentatively TRBD1 (6 bases). Trimming took off 11 bases at V and 3 bases at J, with 14 bases between the two ends. Germline V gene sequence: CDR1 SNHLY, CDR2 FYNNEI. CDR3 length equals 13 residues. The CDR3 sequence: CAASGQTNQPQHF. The DNA of the CDR3 is TGTGCCGCCTCGGGACAAACCAATCAGCCCCAGCATTTT.

The chain joins TRBV6-5 to TRBJ1-5; D might be TRBD1 (6 bases). CDR3 length equals 15 residues. The germline V gene encodes CDR1 MNHEY and CDR2 SVGAGI. V gave up 6 bases and J gave up 7 bases, with 19 bases separating them. The CDR3 sequence is CASRPKGVGEQPQHF. CDR3 sequence (DNA): TGTGCCAGCAGACCCAAGGGGGTGGGGGAACAGCCCCAGCATTTT.

This clone was seen once. The chain combines TRBV7-7 with TRBJ1-1, with 7 bases identical to TRBD1. Germline V gene lookup returns CDR1 SSHAT and CDR2 FNYEAQ (reference sequence). Germline trimming cut 5 bases from V and 3 bases from J; bases unmatched to any gene: 9. This CDR3 contains 15 residues. CDR3 amino acids: CASSPTTGSYTEAFF. The CDR3 DNA is TGTGCCAGCAGCCCAACGACAGGGTCTTACACTGAAGCTTTCTTT.

The chain combines TRBV20-1 with TRBJ2-7; 7 bases are a match to TRBD1. The J segment lost 5 bases and the V segment lost 3 bases, leaving 7 bases of the junction unmatched. Germline CDR1 DFQATT, CDR2 SNEGSKA (reference sequence). This CDR3 spans 13 amino acids. Written as DNA, the CDR3 is TGCAGTGCTAGTCAGGGACAGCCTGACGAGCAGTACTTC. The encoded protein is CSASQGQPDEQYF.

The chain joins TRBV18 to TRBJ1-2; no definite D call. Germline loops: CDR1 KGHSH, CDR2 LQKENI. The CDR3 spans 15 residues. Trimming cost V 2 bases and J 5 bases, with 15 bases left between them. The CDR3 here is CASSPWEREPYGYTF. CDR3 DNA: TGTGCCAGCTCACCATGGGAACGGGAGCCATATGGCTACACCTTC.

This chain uses TRBV10-3 with TRBJ1-5; weak D call: TRBD1 (6 bases). The germline gives CDR1 ENHRY, CDR2 SYGVKD. V was shortened by 6 bases and J by 6 bases, with 18 bases between the two germline ends. The CDR3 totals 15 residues. CDR3 nucleotides: TGTGCCATCAGCGAAGGGGGGGCCTTGGGTCAGCCCCAGCATTTT. It specifies CAISEGGALGQPQHF.

This clone was counted a single time. The J gene is TRBJ1-2, the V gene TRBV29-1; 10 positions match TRBD1. CDR1 SQVTM and CDR2 ANQGSEA come from the germline V gene. CDR3 size: 11 residues. CDR3 coding DNA: TGCAGAACGGGACAGGGGTCGGGCTACACCTTC. Translating it yields CRTGQGSGYTF. Combining the CDR3 with reference TRBV29-1 and TRBJ1-2 gives the whole variable domain SAVISQKPSRDICQRGTSLTIQCQVDSQVTMMFWYRQQPGQSLTLIATANQGSEATYESGFVIDKFPISRPNLTFSTLTVSNMSPEDSSIYLCRTGQGSGYTFGSGTRLTVV.

The rearrangement links TRBV3-1 (or the pseudogene TRBV3-2) to TRBJ2-7, with TRBD1 matching 7 bases. J was trimmed by 2 bases and V by 6 bases; bases with no gene match: 4. CDR3 length equals 13 residues. The germline V gene has CDR1 LGHDT and CDR2 YNNKEL (reference sequence). CDR3 DNA: TGTGCCAGCAGTATAGGACAGGCCTACGAGCAGTACTTC. It codes for CASSIGQAYEQYF.

The genes are TRBV7-3 and TRBJ1-1, with no clear D. Germline V gene data show CDR1 as SGHTA and CDR2 as FQGTGA. Trimming took off 0 bases at V and 3 bases at J, with 5 bases between the two ends. The CDR3 runs to 13 residues. The CDR3 bases are TGTGCCAGCAGCTTAACCTTGTACACTGAAGCTTTCTTT. This gives the protein CASSLTLYTEAFF.

This clone appeared a single time. V gene TRBV19 combines with J gene TRBJ2-6; tentative D call: TRBD2 (6 bases). This CDR3 contains 17 residues. Trimming shortened V by 4 bases and J by 0 bases, and 13 bases separated the two germline ends. The germline CDR1 and CDR2 sequences are LNHDA and SQIVND (reference sequence). CDR3 nucleotides: TGTGCCAGTAGTAGGAGGGGCTGGGCCTCTGGGGCCAACGTCCTGACTTTC. Amino acids: CASSRRGWASGANVLTF.

CDR3 sequence: CASSASGGHGYTF. As DNA, the CDR3 is TGTGCCAGCAGTGCATCAGGGGGGCATGGCTACACCTTC. The chain employs TRBV27 and TRBJ1-2; 7 bases fit TRBD1. This CDR3 has 13 residues. Germline loops: CDR1 MNHEY, CDR2 SMNVEV (reference sequence). Trimming at V came to 5 bases and at J to 6 bases, leaving 6 bases not matched to a gene.

The chain combines TRBV6-2 or TRBV6-3 with TRBJ2-5, with D uncertain. This CDR3 comprises 15 residues. Germline V gives CDR1 MNHEY, CDR2 SVGEGT. Trimming pared 2 bases from V and 2 bases from J, leaving 12 bases between. CDR3 region: CASSYGQFFQETQYF. CDR3 DNA: TGTGCCAGCAGTTACGGGCAGTTCTTTCAAGAGACCCAGTACTTC.

V usage is TRBV24-1 and J usage is TRBJ2-2; D gene uncertain. CDR1 is KGHDR, CDR2 SFDVKD, per germline. V was clipped by 4 bases and J by 7 bases, with 9 bases between them. The CDR3 length is 13 residues. The CDR3 nucleotides are TGTGCCACCAGTGACTGGAGTAACGGGGAGCTGTTTTTT. Translation gives CATSDWSNGELFF.

The chain is built from TRBV7-9 and TRBJ1-1; D perhaps matches TRBD1 (6 bases). Trimming left V 1 base short and J 1 base short, with 10 bases between. Per germline, CDR1 SEHNR and CDR2 FQNEAQ (reference sequence). There are 15 residues in the CDR3. CDR3 DNA: TGTGCCAGCAGCTTAGGGGCAGGGGCGAACACTGAAGCTTTCTTT. This codes for CASSLGAGANTEAFF.

The chain couples TRBV9 to TRBJ2-2; D is unresolved. Germline CDR1 SGDLS, CDR2 YYNGEE. CDR3 length: 14 amino acids. V was cut by 0 bases and J by 13 bases, with 16 bases left in between. CDR3 protein: CASSVEGGRGGLFF. The CDR3 DNA reads TGTGCCAGCAGCGTAGAAGGCGGAAGAGGTGGGCTGTTTTTT.

This clone was seen a handful of times. The genes are TRBV3-1 (or the pseudogene TRBV3-2) and TRBJ1-5; a weak D match, TRBD1 (5 bases). This CDR3 is 14 amino acids long. In germline, CDR1 is LGHDT, CDR2 YNNKEL (reference sequence). The germline V and J ends were trimmed by 4 bases and 2 bases, with 9 bases remaining between them. The CDR3 here is CASSRDSGNQPQHF. The CDR3 nucleotides read TGTGCCAGCAGCCGAGACAGTGGCAATCAGCCCCAGCATTTT.

A few counts support this clone. V is TRBV10-2 and J is TRBJ2-7; tentative D call: TRBD1 (5 bases). CDR3 length equals 12 residues. V gave up 3 bases and J gave up 5 bases, with 8 bases separating them. Per the germline V gene, CDR1 is WSHSY and CDR2 is SAAADI. The CDR3 loop is CASSDRVNEQYF. As DNA, the CDR3 is TGCGCCAGCAGTGACAGGGTCAACGAGCAGTACTTC.

This chain joins TRBV29-1 and TRBJ1-2, with 9 bases aligning to TRBD1. The CDR3 length is 13 residues. Germline CDR1 SQVTM, CDR2 ANQGSEA. Unmatched junction bases numbered 8, after V lost 7 bases and J lost 5 bases. This CDR3 reads CSAQTDRGYGYTF. The CDR3 DNA reads as TGCAGCGCCCAAACTGACAGGGGGTATGGCTACACCTTC.

CDR3 nucleotide sequence: TGTGCCAGCAGCCAAGACAGGGGGTTTGCTGAAGCTTTCTTT. Translation gives CASSQDRGFAEAFF. The chain has TRBV27 and TRBJ1-1, with 9 nucleotides matching TRBD1. Germline CDR1 and CDR2: MNHEY and SMNVEV (reference sequence). With 6 bases clipped from V and 6 bases from J, the junction kept 8 bases outside the gene matches. The CDR3 covers 14 residues.

The V gene is TRBV5-4, the J gene TRBJ1-5; perhaps TRBD1 as D (6 bases). The CDR3 runs 15 residues. V lost 6 bases, J lost 4 bases, and 17 bases lay in between. Germline V gene lookup returns CDR1 SGHNT and CDR2 YYREEE (reference sequence). This chain's CDR3 is CASTATGSGNQPQHF. Here the CDR3 DNA reads TGTGCCAGCACCGCGACAGGCTCGGGAAATCAGCCCCAGCATTTT.